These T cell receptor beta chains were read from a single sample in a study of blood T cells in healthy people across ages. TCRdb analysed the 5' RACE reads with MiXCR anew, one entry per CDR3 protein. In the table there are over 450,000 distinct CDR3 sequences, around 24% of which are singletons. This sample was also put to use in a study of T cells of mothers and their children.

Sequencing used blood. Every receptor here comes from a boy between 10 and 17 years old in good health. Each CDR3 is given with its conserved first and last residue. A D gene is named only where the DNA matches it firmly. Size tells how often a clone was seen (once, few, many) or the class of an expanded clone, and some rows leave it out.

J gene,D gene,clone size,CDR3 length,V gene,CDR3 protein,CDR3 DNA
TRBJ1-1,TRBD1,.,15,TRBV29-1,CSVEGTGGAKTEAFF,TGCAGCGTTGAGGGGACAGGGGGCGCAAAGACTGAAGCTTTCTTT
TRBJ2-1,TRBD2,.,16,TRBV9,CASSGGLADLSDEQFF,TGTGCCAGCAGCGGAGGACTAGCGGACCTCTCGGATGAGCAGTTCTTC
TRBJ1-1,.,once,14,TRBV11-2,CASSLGMGFGEAFF,TGTGCCAGCAGCTTAGGAATGGGCTTCGGTGAAGCTTTCTTT
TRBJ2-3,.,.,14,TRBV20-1,CSASIGPITDTQYF,TGCAGTGCTAGTATAGGGCCTATCACAGATACGCAGTATTTT
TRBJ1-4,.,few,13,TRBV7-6,CASNEGPNEKLFF,TGTGCCAGCAATGAGGGACCTAATGAAAAACTGTTTTTT
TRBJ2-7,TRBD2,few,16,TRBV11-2,CASSPYTSGRGREQYF,TGTGCCAGCAGCCCCTACACTAGCGGGAGAGGTCGCGAGCAGTACTTC
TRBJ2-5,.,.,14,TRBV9,CASSVGVSSETQYF,TGTGCCAGCAGCGTAGGGGTTAGTTCGGAGACCCAGTACTTC
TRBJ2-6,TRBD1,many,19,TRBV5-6,CASSTQDRLSLSGANVLTF,TGTGCCAGCAGCACCCAGGACAGGCTGTCTCTCTCTGGGGCCAACGTCCTGACTTTC
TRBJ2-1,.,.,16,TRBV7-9,CAVPQILDTSYNEQFF,TGTGCCGTCCCCCAGATTCTGGACACCAGCTACAATGAGCAGTTCTTC
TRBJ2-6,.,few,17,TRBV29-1,CSVEDQKEHSGANVLTF,TGCAGCGTTGAAGATCAGAAAGAACACTCTGGGGCCAACGTCCTGACTTTC
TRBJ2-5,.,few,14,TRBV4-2,CASSQIRDIETQYF,TGTGCCAGCAGCCAAATCCGGGACATCGAGACCCAGTACTTC
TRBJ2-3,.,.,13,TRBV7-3,CASSLKGRDTQYF,TGTGCCAGCAGCTTAAAAGGCAGGGATACGCAGTATTTT
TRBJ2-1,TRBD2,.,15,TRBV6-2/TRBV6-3,CASRHELAGYNEQFF,TGTGCCAGCAGGCATGAACTAGCGGGTTACAACGAGCAGTTCTTC
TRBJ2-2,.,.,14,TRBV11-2,CASSARGNTGELFF,TGTGCCAGCAGCGCCAGGGGGAACACCGGGGAGCTGTTTTTT
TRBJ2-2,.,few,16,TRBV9,CASSVVGGLNTGELFF,TGTGCCAGCAGCGTAGTGGGGGGACTGAACACCGGGGAGCTGTTTTTT
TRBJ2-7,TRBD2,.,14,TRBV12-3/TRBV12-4,CASRLGLAGSEQYF,TGTGCCAGCAGACTAGGACTAGCGGGATCCGAGCAGTACTTC
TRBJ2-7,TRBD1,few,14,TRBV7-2,CASSHSGGGNEQYF,TGTGCCAGCAGCCACTCAGGGGGCGGGAACGAGCAGTACTTC
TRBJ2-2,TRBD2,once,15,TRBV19,CASSIVRGSTGELFF,TGTGCCAGTAGTATAGTGCGGGGGTCCACCGGGGAGCTGTTTTTT
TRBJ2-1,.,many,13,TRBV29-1,CSLAWPPKNEQFF,TGCAGCCTTGCCTGGCCGCCCAAAAATGAGCAGTTCTTC
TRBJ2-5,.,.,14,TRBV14,CASSQGGIIKTQYF,TGTGCCAGCAGCCAAGGGGGGATTATAAAGACCCAGTACTTC
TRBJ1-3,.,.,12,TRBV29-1,CSSSGNENTIYF,TGCAGCTCCTCGGGGAACGAAAACACCATATATTTT
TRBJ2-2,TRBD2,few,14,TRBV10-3,CAISPGLAGGELFF,TGTGCCATCAGTCCAGGACTAGCAGGCGGGGAGCTGTTTTTT
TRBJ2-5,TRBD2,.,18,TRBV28,CASSPQNPSGRMKETQYF,TGTGCCAGCAGTCCGCAGAACCCTAGCGGGAGGATGAAAGAGACCCAGTACTTC
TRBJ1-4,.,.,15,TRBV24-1,CANLQDRWTNEKLFF,TGTGCCAACTTACAGGACCGATGGACTAATGAAAAACTGTTTTTT
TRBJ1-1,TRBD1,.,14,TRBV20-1,CSASSDRIGTEAFF,TGCAGTGCTTCCTCGGACAGGATCGGGACTGAAGCTTTCTTT
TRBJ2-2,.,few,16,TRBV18,CASSISGTSNTGELFF,TGTGCCAGCTCTATCAGTGGCACCTCGAACACCGGGGAGCTGTTTTTT
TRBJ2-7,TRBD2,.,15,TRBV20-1,CSARDLAGDSYEQYF,TGCAGTGCTAGGGATCTAGCGGGGGACTCCTACGAGCAGTACTTC
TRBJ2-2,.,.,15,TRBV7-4,CASSIRTQTGGELFF,TGTGCCAGCAGCATCCGGACTCAAACAGGCGGGGAGCTGTTTTTT
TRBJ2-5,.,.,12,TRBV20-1,CSARSAGETQYF,TGCAGTGCTAGATCCGCGGGAGAGACCCAGTACTTC
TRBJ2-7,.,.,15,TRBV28,CASSAPGRGAYEQYF,TGTGCCAGCAGTGCTCCGGGACGGGGAGCCTACGAGCAGTACTTC
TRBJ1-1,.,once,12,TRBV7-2,CASSLNARTAFF,TGTGCCAGCAGCTTAAACGCCCGAACAGCTTTCTTT
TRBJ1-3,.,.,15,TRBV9,CASSSGRSSGNTIYF,TGTGCCAGCAGCTCGGGACGTAGCTCTGGAAACACCATATATTTT
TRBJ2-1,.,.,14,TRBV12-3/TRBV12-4,CASSLGPRINEQFF,TGTGCCAGCAGTTTAGGGCCCCGGATAAATGAGCAGTTCTTC
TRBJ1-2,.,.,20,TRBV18,CASSPLGWFLRLDPNYGYTF,TGTGCCAGCTCACCACTCGGATGGTTTTTGCGGTTGGACCCTAACTATGGCTACACCTTC
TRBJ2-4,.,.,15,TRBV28,CASRQGYWDKNIQYF,TGTGCCAGCAGGCAGGGGTATTGGGACAAAAACATTCAGTACTTC
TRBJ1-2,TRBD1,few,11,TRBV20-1,CSAGTAYGYTF,TGCAGTGCTGGGACAGCCTATGGCTACACCTTC
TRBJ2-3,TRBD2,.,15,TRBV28,CASRTWGGSTDTQYF,TGTGCCAGCCGAACTTGGGGGGGGTCTACAGATACGCAGTATTTT